This TCR beta chain appears in the sequencing data of a study of early T cells in non-severe SARS-CoV-2 infection. Findings and caveats of the study: Using VDJdb, the matching emphasized anti-spike CD8 responses while missing private and CD4 specificities.

This clonotype was seen at least ten times. Its antigen is as yet unknown. The CDR3 runs 18 residues. J gave up 2 bases and V 3 bases, and 13 bases lay outside the gene matches. Per germline, CDR1 MNHEY and CDR2 SMNVEV (reference sequence). TCRdb called the 5' RACE reads again in MiXCR, with one record for every CDR3 protein. The table has tens of thousands of distinct CDR3 sequences, over 9.5% seen once. The receptor was derived from an adult who was a healthcare worker with PCR-confirmed SARS-CoV-2 infection or an uninfected control (not recorded which). The starting material was whole blood, obtained at baseline. The chain employs TRBV27 and TRBJ1-5; 7 bases align to TRBD1. CDR3 protein: CASSFTPPRGIGNQPQHF. The CDR3, as DNA: TGTGCCAGCAGTTTTACGCCCCCCAGGGGGATCGGCAATCAGCCCCAGCATTTT.